Shown below are 31 T cell receptor beta chains from a single sample sequenced in a study of identical twins. Each CDR3 protein gets one entry after TCRdb re-called the 5' RACE reads with MiXCR. The table includes roughly 630,000 distinct CDR3 sequences, roughly 6.6% detected once. These data were also filed under a second study, of yellow fever vaccine responses in identical twins.

Sequenced sample: PBMCs. All receptors derive from a woman aged 18 to 35 in good health.

Only a few counts were recorded for this clonotype. V gene TRBV29-1 combines with J gene TRBJ2-3; perhaps D is TRBD1 or TRBD2 (5 bases each). This CDR3 is 14 amino acids long. Germline V CDR1 and CDR2: SQVTM, ANQGSEA. Trimming stripped 3 bases from V and 2 bases from J, with 12 bases between. The CDR3 here is CSVDLGVNTDTQYF. The CDR3 DNA sequence: TGCAGCGTTGATTTGGGGGTCAACACAGATACGCAGTATTTT.

The chain has TRBV5-4 and TRBJ2-2; the D is unclear. V lost 0 bases, J lost 4 bases, and 10 bases lay in between. From germline, CDR1 is SGHNT and CDR2 YYREEE (reference sequence). This CDR3 has 15 residues. The chain's CDR3 is CASSLGLTSTGELFF. The CDR3 coding sequence is TGTGCCAGCAGCTTGGGACTCACTTCCACCGGGGAGCTGTTTTTT.

This clonotype has at least ten counts. The chain has TRBV10-3 and TRBJ2-7; D is undetermined. CDR3 length: 12 residues. The ends were cut back, 0 bases at V and 8 bases at J, with 8 bases in the middle. Germline V gives CDR1 ENHRY, CDR2 SYGVKD. The CDR3 DNA reads TGTGCCATCAGTGAGTCGGTCAGCAAGCAGTACGTC. Amino acids: CAISESVSKQYV.

This clonotype has more than one count but fewer than ten. Written as DNA, the CDR3 is TGTGCCAGCAGACTCGGGGGGCTGTACGAGCAGTACTTC. Its translation is CASRLGGLYEQYF. The V call is TRBV12-3 or TRBV12-4, the J call TRBJ2-7; D is perhaps TRBD2 (7 bases). The germline V and J ends were trimmed by 6 bases and 4 bases, with 13 bases remaining between them. There are 13 residues in the CDR3.

The table lists this clonotype with many counts. The J gene is TRBJ1-6, the V gene TRBV12-3 or TRBV12-4; the match to TRBD1 covers 8 bases. The CDR3 is 13 residues long. J lost 10 bases, V lost 6 bases, and 5 bases had no gene match. As DNA, the CDR3 is TGTGCCAGCAGACCCGGACAGGGATCACCCCTCCACTTT. It specifies CASRPGQGSPLHF.

This clonotype was counted at least ten times. The chain recombines TRBV27 with TRBJ1-4, with TRBD1 matching over 9 bases. This CDR3 has 16 amino acids. Germline CDR1 reads MNHEY; CDR2 reads SMNVEV (reference sequence). Trimming cost V 4 bases and J 8 bases; bases outside gene matches: 11. This CDR3 reads CASSSPLTGGLEKLFF. The CDR3, as DNA: TGTGCCAGCAGTTCCCCCCTAACAGGGGGCCTAGAAAAACTGTTTTTT.

This clonotype was counted at least ten times. The V and J genes are TRBV2 and TRBJ2-1, with TRBD2 matching 8 bases. V was pared by 6 bases and J by 6 bases, with 4 bases of the junction left unmatched. This CDR3 is 13 amino acids long. The germline V gene encodes CDR1 SNHLY and CDR2 FYNNEI. DNA for the CDR3: TGTGCCAGCAGACTAGCGGAATCCAATGAGCAGTTCTTC. This encodes CASRLAESNEQFF.

The table lists this clonotype with a few counts. The chain joins TRBV29-1 to TRBJ2-3, with unresolved D. The germline V and J ends were trimmed by 7 bases and 0 bases, with 14 bases remaining between them. The CDR3 contains 14 residues. Germline V CDR1 and CDR2: SQVTM, ANQGSEA. The CDR3 is CSATRIFSTDTQYF. CDR3 bases: TGCAGCGCTACCAGAATATTTAGCACAGATACGCAGTATTTT.

As for this clonotype: At one end, the junction sequence differs from germline, possibly due to a read error. The chain is built from TRBV6-1 and TRBJ1-6; D unclear. This CDR3 contains 13 residues. Per germline, CDR1 MNHNS and CDR2 SASEGT. For the CDR3, the DNA is TGTGCCACCACACGGGGAAATAACTCACCCCTCCACTTT. It encodes CATTRGNNSPLHF.

A note on this clonotype: This may be a read error, as it is one base from a much larger clone. The chain is built from TRBV29-1 and TRBJ2-7; 14 positions match TRBD2. Germline V CDR1 and CDR2: SQVTM, ANQGSEA. The CDR3 length is 15 residues. V lost 1 base, J lost 5 bases, and 4 bases stayed unmatched. CDR3 DNA: TGCAGCGTTGAAGTTGGGACTAGCGGGAGTCACGAGCAGTACTTC. Amino acid sequence: CSVEVGTSGSHEQYF.

This clonotype was picked up a small number of times. This chain uses TRBV15 with TRBJ2-1; 11 bases are shared with TRBD2. After removal of 1 base from V and 9 bases from J, the junction contained 11 bases not matched to a gene. The germline gives CDR1 LNHNV, CDR2 YYDKDF (reference sequence). CDR3 size: 17 residues. The CDR3 loop reads CATSRVWTSGSTGEQFF. As DNA, the CDR3 is TGTGCCACCAGCAGAGTCTGGACTAGCGGGTCCACTGGTGAGCAGTTCTTC.

This clonotype was observed many times. The chain joins TRBV5-1 to TRBJ2-1; D ambiguous. The ends were cut back, 6 bases at V and 9 bases at J, with 16 bases in the middle. The CDR3 extends over 13 amino acids. Germline CDR1 SGHRS, CDR2 YFSETQ. CDR3 nucleotide sequence: TGCGCCAGCACCTACCCTGGGAAGATTGAGCAGTTCTTC. Translating it yields CASTYPGKIEQFF.

This clonotype came up a few times. The chain carries TRBV5-1 and TRBJ2-3; 7 nucleotides line up with TRBD2. J was trimmed by 3 bases and V by 4 bases; bases with no gene match: 11. Germline CDR1 reads SGHRS; CDR2 reads YFSETQ. The CDR3 spans 16 residues. CDR3 protein: CASSTPTSMATDTQYF. In DNA, the CDR3 is TGCGCCAGCAGCACACCGACTAGCATGGCGACAGATACGCAGTATTTT.

This clonotype was counted at least ten times. V and J are TRBV5-1 and TRBJ2-2; TRBD1 matches 12 bases. After removal of 4 bases from V and 3 bases from J, the junction contained 7 bases not matched to a gene. The CDR3 runs 17 residues. Germline V lookup: CDR1 SGHRS, CDR2 YFSETQ. The CDR3 is CASSVSGTGGHTGELFF. The DNA for the CDR3 is TGCGCCAGCAGCGTATCCGGGACAGGGGGCCACACCGGGGAGCTGTTTTTT.

This clonotype was seen a few times. V and J are TRBV29-1 and TRBJ2-3; TRBD1 matches 9 bases. Germline CDR1 and CDR2: SQVTM and ANQGSEA. The CDR3 length is 12 residues. The trim removed 8 bases at V and 6 bases at J, leaving 6 bases unmatched. CDR3 sequence (DNA): TGCAGCATCGGACAGGGGTCCGATACGCAGTATTTT. This gives the protein CSIGQGSDTQYF.

This clonotype was observed a few times. J is TRBJ2-3 and V is TRBV24-1; weak D call: TRBD2 (5 bases). CDR1 is KGHDR and CDR2 is SFDVKD in the germline V gene. The CDR3 is 15 amino acids. Trimming shortened V by 1 base and J by 2 bases, and 9 bases separated the two germline ends. CDR3 protein: CATSDFRGDTDTQYF. CDR3 nucleotide sequence: TGTGCCACCAGTGATTTTCGGGGAGACACAGATACGCAGTATTTT.

V usage is TRBV5-1 and J usage is TRBJ1-2; D perhaps matches TRBD1 (6 bases). The germline V gene encodes CDR1 SGHRS and CDR2 YFSETQ. The V and J ends lost 0 bases and 2 bases respectively, with 8 bases between them. CDR3 size: 14 residues. CDR3 sequence (DNA): TGCGCCAGCAGCTTGGATCAGGGGAACTATGGCTACACCTTC. This translates into CASSLDQGNYGYTF.

The chain carries TRBV24-1 and TRBJ1-6, with D uncertain. CDR3 length: 13 residues. The germline gives CDR1 KGHDR, CDR2 SFDVKD. V lost 5 bases and J 8 bases, leaving 9 bases between the germline ends. Here the CDR3 reads CATSAGEHSPLHF. In DNA, the CDR3 is TGTGCCACCAGTGCCGGGGAGCATTCACCCCTCCACTTT.

This clonotype has a handful of counts. The chain has TRBV7-8 and TRBJ1-5; D possibly corresponds to TRBD1 (5 bases). V was trimmed by 5 bases and J by 0 bases, leaving 20 bases between them. Germline V gene lookup returns CDR1 SGHVS and CDR2 FQNEAQ. The CDR3 has 18 residues. CDR3 amino acids: CASSLGGGDLYSNQPQHF. CDR3 bases: TGTGCCAGCAGCCTTGGGGGTGGGGACCTCTATAGCAATCAGCCCCAGCATTTT.

The V and J genes are TRBV4-2 and TRBJ2-6, with 9 bases matching TRBD1. With 3 bases clipped from V and 6 bases from J, the junction kept 3 bases outside the gene matches. This CDR3 region has 15 residues. The germline V gene has CDR1 LGHNA and CDR2 YNFKEQ. The CDR3 sequence: CASSHRTGEANVLTF. CDR3 DNA: TGTGCCAGCAGCCATCGGACAGGGGAGGCCAACGTCCTGACTTTC.

This clonotype was counted only a few times. J is TRBJ1-1 and V is TRBV29-1; D might be TRBD1 (6 bases). Germline loops: CDR1 SQVTM, CDR2 ANQGSEA. The CDR3 length is 12 residues. V shed 7 bases and J shed 4 bases, with 13 bases lying between them. Here the CDR3 reads CSGTTGSTEAFF. Here the CDR3 DNA reads TGCAGCGGTACCACAGGGTCCACTGAAGCTTTCTTT.

This rearrangement joins TRBV12-3 or TRBV12-4 to TRBJ2-1, with TRBD2 matching 8 bases. The CDR3 extends over 15 amino acids. Germline trimming cut 8 bases from V and 5 bases from J; bases unmatched to any gene: 11. The CDR3 loop is CASPISAGDHNEQFF. As DNA, the CDR3 is TGTGCCAGCCCGATCTCAGCGGGAGACCACAATGAGCAGTTCTTC.

This clonotype showed up many times. J is TRBJ2-3 and V is TRBV3-1, with 10 bases that match TRBD2. Germline CDR1 is LGHDT and CDR2 is YNNKEL (reference sequence). The CDR3 covers 14 residues. Trimming removed 2 bases from V and 5 bases from J; junction bases left unmatched: 1. The CDR3 reads CASSQPSGRDTQYF. The CDR3 nucleotides read TGTGCCAGCAGCCAACCTAGCGGGAGAGATACGCAGTATTTT.

This clonotype turned up a few times. The chain links TRBV4-1 to TRBJ2-2, with D hard to call. The germline gives CDR1 MGHRA, CDR2 YSYEKL. This CDR3 is built from 18 residues. Trimming removed 4 bases at V and 5 bases at J, with 23 bases between. The DNA of the CDR3 is TGCGCCAGCAGCCCGACCCGCCTAGGCCTTAGCTGGACCGGGGAGCTGTTTTTT. Amino acid sequence: CASSPTRLGLSWTGELFF.

This clonotype was observed many times. V gene TRBV3-1 combines with J gene TRBJ2-2, with D uncertain. This CDR3 region has 14 residues. The V end was cut by 6 bases, the J end by 4 bases, with 12 bases between. In germline, CDR1 is LGHDT, CDR2 YNNKEL (reference sequence). As DNA, the CDR3 is TGTGCCAGCAGGGTTCGAACACTCACCGGGGAGCTGTTTTTT. It is translated as CASRVRTLTGELFF.

There are many counts of this clonotype. This rearrangement joins TRBV5-1 to TRBJ2-3, with 12 bases aligning to TRBD2. The CDR3 is 18 amino acids. The germline CDR1 and CDR2 sequences are SGHRS and YFSETQ. The V gene end was trimmed by 3 bases and the J gene end by 0 bases; junction bases not matched to a gene: 8. This chain's CDR3 is CASSSTGLAGFSTDTQYF. For the CDR3, the DNA is TGCGCCAGCAGCTCGACGGGACTAGCGGGTTTTAGCACAGATACGCAGTATTTT.

V is TRBV7-6 and J is TRBJ1-1; weak D call: TRBD1 (6 bases). CDR1 and CDR2 from the germline V gene are SGHVS and FNYEAQ. Deletions cut 5 bases from V and 7 bases from J, with 14 bases between. This CDR3 spans 13 amino acids. The CDR3: CASSPRGRDEAFF. CDR3 DNA: TGTGCCAGCAGCCCCCGGGGGCGAGATGAAGCTTTCTTT.

The J gene is TRBJ2-1, the V gene TRBV12-3 or TRBV12-4, with 9 bases aligning to TRBD1. CDR3 size: 16 residues. Trimming removed 4 bases from V and 0 bases from J; junction bases left unmatched: 4. CDR3 in DNA: TGTGCCAGCAGTTCGGACAGGGGACACTCCTACAATGAGCAGTTCTTC. As protein: CASSSDRGHSYNEQFF.

This clonotype was detected a few times. The chain has TRBV5-1 and TRBJ1-4; no definite D call. Deletions cut 5 bases from V and 7 bases from J, with 15 bases between. This CDR3 comprises 14 residues. Germline assignment: CDR1 SGHRS and CDR2 YFSETQ. The CDR3: CASRGRLSGEKLFF. The CDR3 nucleotides read TGCGCCAGCAGAGGACGGCTCAGCGGTGAAAAACTGTTTTTT.

V gene TRBV20-1 combines with J gene TRBJ1-6; TRBD1 might be the D (6 bases). Trimming removed 3 bases from V and 9 bases from J, with 15 bases in between. Germline lookup yields CDR1 DFQATT and CDR2 SNEGSKA (reference sequence). The CDR3 has 14 amino acids. The CDR3 sequence is CSARSGGPGSPLHF. The DNA of the CDR3 is TGCAGTGCTAGGAGCGGGGGGCCGGGTTCACCCCTCCACTTT.

This clonotype was counted a few times. The CDR3: CSARGWNENEQFF. The CDR3 DNA reads as TGCAGTGCTAGAGGGTGGAACGAGAATGAGCAGTTCTTC. The chain links TRBV20-1 to TRBJ2-1; no reliable D call. The germline V gene has CDR1 DFQATT and CDR2 SNEGSKA (reference sequence). The CDR3 covers 13 residues. With 1 base removed from V and 7 bases from J, the gap between germline ends came to 11 bases.